A selection of T cell receptor beta chains follows, all from one sample in a study of beta chain features in type 1 diabetes. The method was immunoSEQ multiplex PCR; TCRdb's version includes in-frame clones alone and lacks a portion of them. In the table there are 400,000 to 500,000 clones, about 14% of which are singletons. What was sequenced was naive CD4+ T cells from blood. The receptors shown here come from a man aged 25 to 40 in good health. The CDR3 runs from the conserved cysteine through the conserved F or W. A D gene is named only where the DNA matches it firmly. A clone size is listed for some rows: how often the clone was seen (once, few, many), or a class if it is expanded.

d_gene	abundance	v_gene	j_gene	CDR3nt	CDR3aa
-	-	TRBV6-4	TRBJ2-7	TGTGCCAGCAGCCGACAGGAAGGCTACGAGCAGTACTTC	CASSRQEGYEQYF
TRBD2	few	TRBV7-9	TRBJ2-5	TGTGCCAGCAGCCTCACTAGCGGCCACCAAGAGACCCAGTACTTC	CASSLTSGHQETQYF
-	few	TRBV7-2	TRBJ2-3	TGTGCCAGCAGCCAAGGCGCCACCTCCGGGGCAGATACGCAGTATTTT	CASSQGATSGADTQYF
-	-	TRBV13	TRBJ2-5	TGTGCCAGCAGCTTAGTGTCCCAGACCCAGTACTTC	CASSLVSQTQYF
-	-	TRBV11-2	TRBJ2-3	TGTGCCAGCAGCTTAGTGGGACTTTGGGGTACGCAGTATTTT	CASSLVGLWGTQYF
-	few	TRBV7-2	TRBJ1-1	TGTGCCAGCAGCTTAGGCGGCTCTTTGAGGAACACTGAAGCTTTCTTT	CASSLGGSLRNTEAFF
-	-	TRBV29-1	TRBJ1-2	TGCAGCGTTATCACCCAAGGTGGGGCCCACTATGGCTACACCTTC	CSVITQGGAHYGYTF
-	few	TRBV7-9	TRBJ1-1	TGTGCCAGCAGCTTAGCTCTAAAGAACACTGAAGCTTTCTTT	CASSLALKNTEAFF
-	few	TRBV19	TRBJ1-2	TGTGCCAGTAGGAAACAGGGCTATGGCTACACCTTC	CASRKQGYGYTF
-	few	TRBV29-1	TRBJ1-2	TGCAGCGTCCACAATCCTCGACAGGCCCGGCCGGTGGGCTACACCTTC	CSVHNPRQARPVGYTF
TRBD2	-	TRBV30	TRBJ2-1	TGTGCCTGGAGTACCAGACTAGCGGGAGGATATGAGCAGTTCTTC	CAWSTRLAGGYEQFF
TRBD1	-	TRBV5-4	TRBJ2-1	TGTGCCAGCAGCAAGCGGACAGGGCTCTCCTACAATGAGCAGTTCTTC	CASSKRTGLSYNEQFF
-	few	TRBV14	TRBJ1-2	TGTGCCAGCAGCATCAACACGGATAACTATGGCTACACCTTC	CASSINTDNYGYTF
TRBD2	-	TRBV4-2	TRBJ2-5	TGTGCCAGCAGCCTGATTAGGGGAGGGATATCGACCCAGTACTTC	CASSLIRGGISTQYF
TRBD1	-	TRBV14	TRBJ2-2	TGTGCCAGCAGCCCCCGAGACGGGACAGGGGGGACCGGGGAGCTGTTTTTT	CASSPRDGTGGTGELFF
TRBD2	few	TRBV27	TRBJ2-1	TGTGCCAGCAGCCTTGATTCCCCGGGAGGGGAGCAGTTCTTC	CASSLDSPGGEQFF